This T cell receptor (beta chain) appears in the sequencing data of a study of blood T cell repertoires in COVID-19. Whole-study context: The cDNA or gDNA used as material had been derived from T cells, B-cell-depleted T cells, or PBMCs.

The authors' processing: Estimated nucleated cell counts came from reference gene primer amplification. Clones were sequenced by immunoSEQ multiplex PCR, and TCRdb holds only the in-frame ones, with some missing. The V and J calls and clone size are taken from that table; D and trimming were inferred from the DNA. This sample has around 320,000 clones; about 85% occur once, and the top ten carry roughly 2%. Germline V gene sequence: CDR1 LGHNA, CDR2 YSLEER. The V gene end was trimmed by 1 base and the J gene end by 1 base; junction bases not matched to a gene: 5. The CDR3 covers 17 residues. The rearrangement links TRBV4-3 to TRBJ2-3; the match to TRBD2 covers 10 bases. Source material: peripheral blood. This TCR was recovered from a man in his late teens or twenties with active or convalescent COVID-19. The CDR3 coding sequence is TGCGCCAGCAGCCAAGGGACTAGCGGATTGGGCACAGATACGCAGTATTTT. Translated, it gives CASSQGTSGLGTDTQYF.